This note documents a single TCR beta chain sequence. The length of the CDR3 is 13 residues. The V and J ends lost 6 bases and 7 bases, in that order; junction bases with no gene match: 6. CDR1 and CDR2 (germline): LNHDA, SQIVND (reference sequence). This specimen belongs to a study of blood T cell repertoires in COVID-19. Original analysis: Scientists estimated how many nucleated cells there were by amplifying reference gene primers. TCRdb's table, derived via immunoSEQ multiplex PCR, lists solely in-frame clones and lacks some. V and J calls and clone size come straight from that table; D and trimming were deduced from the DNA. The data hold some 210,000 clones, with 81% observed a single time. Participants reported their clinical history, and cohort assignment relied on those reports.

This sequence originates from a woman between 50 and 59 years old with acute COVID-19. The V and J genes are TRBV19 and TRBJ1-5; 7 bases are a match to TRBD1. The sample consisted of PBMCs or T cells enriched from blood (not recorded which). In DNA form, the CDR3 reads TGTGCCAGTAGAACAGGGGAGAGACAGCCCCAGCATTTT. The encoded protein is CASRTGERQPQHF.